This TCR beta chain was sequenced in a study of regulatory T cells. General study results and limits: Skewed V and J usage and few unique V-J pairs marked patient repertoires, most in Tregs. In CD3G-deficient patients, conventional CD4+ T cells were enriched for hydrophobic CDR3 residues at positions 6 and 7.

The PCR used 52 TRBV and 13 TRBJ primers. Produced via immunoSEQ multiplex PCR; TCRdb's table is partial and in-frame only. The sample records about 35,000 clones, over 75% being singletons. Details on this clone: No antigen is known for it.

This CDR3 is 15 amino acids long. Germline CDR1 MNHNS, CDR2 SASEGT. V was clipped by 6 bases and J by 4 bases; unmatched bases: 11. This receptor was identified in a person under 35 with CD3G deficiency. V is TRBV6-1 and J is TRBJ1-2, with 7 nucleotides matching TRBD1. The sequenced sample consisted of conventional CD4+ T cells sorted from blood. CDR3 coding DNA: TGTGCCAGCAGCCCGGGATCAGGGGGTAGCTATGGCTACACCTTC. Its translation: CASSPGSGGSYGYTF.